This T cell receptor beta chain is drawn from a study of cytomegalovirus exposure and HLA in healthy donors. V trimming: 0 bases; J trimming: 6 bases; junction bases outside the gene matches: 6. This CDR3 is built from 17 residues. From germline, CDR1 is SGHRS and CDR2 YFSETQ. PCR amplification relied on 60 Vbeta primers (plus 13 Jbeta primers). Profiled with immunoSEQ multiplex PCR; TCRdb holds only in-frame clones, not every one. The sample lists some 170,000 clones; roughly 79% were seen once. The clonotype originates from a woman aged 40 to 50 in good health and CMV-seronegative. The rearrangement links TRBV5-1 to TRBJ2-2; 12 nucleotides align to TRBD2. The sequenced sample consisted of PBMCs. The CDR3 here is CASSLGLAGVGAGELFF. CDR3 bases: TGCGCCAGCAGCTTGGGACTAGCGGGAGTCGGCGCCGGGGAGCTGTTTTTT.